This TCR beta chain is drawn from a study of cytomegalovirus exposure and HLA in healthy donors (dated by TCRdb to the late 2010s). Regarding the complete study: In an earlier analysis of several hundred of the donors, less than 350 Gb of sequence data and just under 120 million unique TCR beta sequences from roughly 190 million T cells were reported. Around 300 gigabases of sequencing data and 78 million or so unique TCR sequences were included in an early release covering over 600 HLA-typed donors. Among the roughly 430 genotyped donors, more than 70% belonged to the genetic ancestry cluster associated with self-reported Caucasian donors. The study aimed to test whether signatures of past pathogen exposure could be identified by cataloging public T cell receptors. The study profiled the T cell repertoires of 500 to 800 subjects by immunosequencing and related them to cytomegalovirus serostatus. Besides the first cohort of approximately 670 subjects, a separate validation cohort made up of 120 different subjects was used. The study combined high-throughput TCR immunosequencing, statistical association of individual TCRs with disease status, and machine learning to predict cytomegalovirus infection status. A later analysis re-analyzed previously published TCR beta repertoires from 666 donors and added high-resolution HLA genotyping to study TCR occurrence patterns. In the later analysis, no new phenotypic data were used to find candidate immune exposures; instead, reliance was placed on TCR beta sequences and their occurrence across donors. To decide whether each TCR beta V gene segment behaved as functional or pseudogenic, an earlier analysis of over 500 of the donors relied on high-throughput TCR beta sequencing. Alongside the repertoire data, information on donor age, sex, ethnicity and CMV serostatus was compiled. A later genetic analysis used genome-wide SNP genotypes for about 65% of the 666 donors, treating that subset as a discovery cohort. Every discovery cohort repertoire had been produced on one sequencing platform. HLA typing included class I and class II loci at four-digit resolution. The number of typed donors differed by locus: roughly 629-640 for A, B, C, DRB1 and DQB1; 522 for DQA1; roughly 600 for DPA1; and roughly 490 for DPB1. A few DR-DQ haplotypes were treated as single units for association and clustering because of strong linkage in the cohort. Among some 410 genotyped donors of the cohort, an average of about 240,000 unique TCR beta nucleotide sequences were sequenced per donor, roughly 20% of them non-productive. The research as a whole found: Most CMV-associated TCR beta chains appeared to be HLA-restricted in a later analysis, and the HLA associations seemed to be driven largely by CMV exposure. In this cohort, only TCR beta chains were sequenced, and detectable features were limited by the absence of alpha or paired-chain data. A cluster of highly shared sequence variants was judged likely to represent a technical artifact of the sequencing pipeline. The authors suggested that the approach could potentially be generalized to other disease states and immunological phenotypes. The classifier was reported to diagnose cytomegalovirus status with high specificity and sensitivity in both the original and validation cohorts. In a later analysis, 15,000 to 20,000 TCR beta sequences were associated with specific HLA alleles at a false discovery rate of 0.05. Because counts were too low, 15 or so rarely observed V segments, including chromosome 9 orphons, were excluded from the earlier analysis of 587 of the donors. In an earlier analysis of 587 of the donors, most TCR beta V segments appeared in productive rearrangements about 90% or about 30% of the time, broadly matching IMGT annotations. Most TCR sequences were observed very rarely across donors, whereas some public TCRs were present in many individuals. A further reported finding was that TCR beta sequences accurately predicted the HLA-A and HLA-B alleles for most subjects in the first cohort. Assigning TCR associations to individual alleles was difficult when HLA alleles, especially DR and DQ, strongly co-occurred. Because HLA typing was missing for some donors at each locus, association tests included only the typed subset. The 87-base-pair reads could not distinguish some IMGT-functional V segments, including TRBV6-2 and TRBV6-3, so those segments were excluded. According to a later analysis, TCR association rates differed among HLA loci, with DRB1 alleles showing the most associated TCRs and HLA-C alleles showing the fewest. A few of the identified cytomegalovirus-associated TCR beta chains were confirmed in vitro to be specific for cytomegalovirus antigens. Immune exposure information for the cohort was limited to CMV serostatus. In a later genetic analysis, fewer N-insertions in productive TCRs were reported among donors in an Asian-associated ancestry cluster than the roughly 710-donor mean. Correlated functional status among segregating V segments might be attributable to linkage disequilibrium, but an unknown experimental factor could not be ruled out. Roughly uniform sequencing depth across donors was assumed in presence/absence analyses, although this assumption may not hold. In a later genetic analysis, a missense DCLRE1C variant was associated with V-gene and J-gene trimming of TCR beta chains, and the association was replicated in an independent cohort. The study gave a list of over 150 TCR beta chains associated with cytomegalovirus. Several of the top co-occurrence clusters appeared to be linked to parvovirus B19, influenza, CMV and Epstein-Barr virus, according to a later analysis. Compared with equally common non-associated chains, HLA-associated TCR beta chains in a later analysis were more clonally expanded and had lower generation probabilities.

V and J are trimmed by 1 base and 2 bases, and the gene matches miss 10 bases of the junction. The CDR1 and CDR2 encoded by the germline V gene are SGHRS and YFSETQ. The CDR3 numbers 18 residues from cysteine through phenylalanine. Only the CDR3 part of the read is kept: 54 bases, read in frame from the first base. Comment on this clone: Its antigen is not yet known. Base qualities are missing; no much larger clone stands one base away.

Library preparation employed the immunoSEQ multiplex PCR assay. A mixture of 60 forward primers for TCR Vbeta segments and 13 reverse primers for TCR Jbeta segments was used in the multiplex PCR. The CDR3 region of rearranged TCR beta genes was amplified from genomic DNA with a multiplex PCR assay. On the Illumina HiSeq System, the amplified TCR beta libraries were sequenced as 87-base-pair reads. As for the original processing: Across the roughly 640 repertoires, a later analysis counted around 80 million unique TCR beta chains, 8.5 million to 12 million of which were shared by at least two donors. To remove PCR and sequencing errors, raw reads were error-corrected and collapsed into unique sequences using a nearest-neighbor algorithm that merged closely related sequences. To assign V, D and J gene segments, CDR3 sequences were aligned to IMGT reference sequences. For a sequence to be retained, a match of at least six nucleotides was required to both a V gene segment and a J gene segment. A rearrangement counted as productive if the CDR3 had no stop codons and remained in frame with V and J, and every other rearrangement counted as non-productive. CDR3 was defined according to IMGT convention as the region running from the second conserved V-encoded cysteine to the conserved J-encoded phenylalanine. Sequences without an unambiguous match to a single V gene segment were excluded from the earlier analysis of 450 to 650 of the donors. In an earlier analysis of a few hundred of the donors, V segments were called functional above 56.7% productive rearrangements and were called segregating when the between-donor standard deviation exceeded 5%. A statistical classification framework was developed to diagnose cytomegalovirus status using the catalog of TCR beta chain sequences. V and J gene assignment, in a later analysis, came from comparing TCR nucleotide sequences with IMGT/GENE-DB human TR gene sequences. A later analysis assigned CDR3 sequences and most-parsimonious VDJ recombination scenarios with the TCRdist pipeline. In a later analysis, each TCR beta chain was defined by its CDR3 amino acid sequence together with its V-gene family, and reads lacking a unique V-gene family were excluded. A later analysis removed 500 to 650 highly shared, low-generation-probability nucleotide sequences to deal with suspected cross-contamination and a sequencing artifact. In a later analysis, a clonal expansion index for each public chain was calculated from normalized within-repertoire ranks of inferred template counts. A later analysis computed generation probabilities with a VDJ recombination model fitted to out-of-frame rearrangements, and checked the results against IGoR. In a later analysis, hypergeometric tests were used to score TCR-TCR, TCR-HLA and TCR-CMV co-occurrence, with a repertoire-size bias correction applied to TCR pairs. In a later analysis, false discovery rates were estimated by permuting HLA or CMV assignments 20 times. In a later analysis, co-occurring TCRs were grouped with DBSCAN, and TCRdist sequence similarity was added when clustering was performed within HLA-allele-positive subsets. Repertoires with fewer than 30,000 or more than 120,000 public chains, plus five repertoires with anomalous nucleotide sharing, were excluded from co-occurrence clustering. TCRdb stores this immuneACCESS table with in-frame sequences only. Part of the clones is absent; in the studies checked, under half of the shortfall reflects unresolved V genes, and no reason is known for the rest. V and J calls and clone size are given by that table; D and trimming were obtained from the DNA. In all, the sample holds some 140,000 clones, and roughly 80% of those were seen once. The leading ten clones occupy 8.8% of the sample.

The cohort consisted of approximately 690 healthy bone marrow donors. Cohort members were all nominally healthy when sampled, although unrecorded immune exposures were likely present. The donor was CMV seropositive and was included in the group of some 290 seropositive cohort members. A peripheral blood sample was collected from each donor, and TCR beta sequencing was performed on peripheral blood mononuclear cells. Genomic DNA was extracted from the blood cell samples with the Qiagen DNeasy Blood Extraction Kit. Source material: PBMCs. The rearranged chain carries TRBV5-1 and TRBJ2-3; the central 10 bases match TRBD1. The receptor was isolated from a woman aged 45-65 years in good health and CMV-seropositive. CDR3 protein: CASSLSGTGALITDTQYF. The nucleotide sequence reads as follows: TGCGCCAGCAGCTTGTCCGGGACAGGGGCCTTAATCACAGATACGCAGTATTTT. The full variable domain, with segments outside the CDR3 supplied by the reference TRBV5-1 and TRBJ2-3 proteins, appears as KAGVTQTPRYLIKTRGQQVTLSCSPISGHRSVSWYQQTPGQGLQFLFEYFSETQRNKGNFPGRFSGRQFSNSRSEMNVSTLELGDSALYLCASSLSGTGALITDTQYFGPGTRLTVL.